This entry is about one TCR beta chain. There is no known antigen for this receptor. Nothing much larger sits one base from this clone, and base qualities are not available. The entry originates in a study of shared T cell receptors in the human thymus (dated by TCRdb to 2020 to 2023). Background on the whole study: The study examined how the human thymus generates shared, self-reactive T-cell receptor alpha chains.

Library preparation used the immunoSEQ multiplex PCR assay. TCRdb holds this immuneACCESS table with in-frame rearrangements only. Some clones are missing; in checked studies, unresolved V genes explain under half, and the rest has no known cause. This sample gives roughly 710,000 clones in total; 70% to 90% of them show up just once. Of the sample, more than 0.01% is held by the ten largest clones. At the junction V is shortened by 4 bases and J by 4 bases, with 16 bases in between. Reading from cysteine to phenylalanine, the CDR3 counts 15 amino acids. Only the CDR3 part of the read is kept: 45 bases, read in frame from the first base. Looking up the germline V gene yields CDR1 MGHRA and CDR2 YSYEKL. These same records also appear under a second study, on human thymus T cells. As that second paper reports: Immunologically healthy infants undergoing open corrective cardiac surgery for congenital heart defects in Finland were used as donors. Thymus tissue was collected as surgical resects that were removed during corrective cardiac surgery. V and J gene segment usage appeared biased in both thymic and peripheral blood repertoires. Highly overlapping thymic TCR repertoires among unrelated individuals were reported in the related research. The study characterized TCR alpha and beta repertoires from seven to nine infant thymus samples and a few related peripheral blood samples. Donor ages ranging from about 6 to 250 days were recorded, and several male and a couple of female infants were included in the cohort. After being mechanically released from the tissue, thymocytes were kept at -70 degrees C in pellets of about 9-32 million cells. Genomic DNA was extracted from frozen cell pellets with a QIAsymphony instrument. TCRB and TCRAD loci were amplified from a standardized quantity of quality-controlled genomic DNA using the immunoSEQ multiplex PCR assay. The amplicons spanned the V(D)J region and were long enough to cover the CDR3 and allow V and J genes to be identified. Through the commercial immunoSEQ service, the amplicons were sequenced on an Illumina platform. Primer bias and sequencing errors were corrected as previously described, and TCRAD and TCRB definitions were based on the IMGT database. Repertoires were analysed with immunoSEQ Analyzer 3.0 and VDJTools, covering basic statistics, V/J segment usage, diversity estimates, rarefaction and pairwise overlap. Chao1, ChaoE, Efron-Thisted, Shannon and inverse Simpson indices were used to estimate diversity, which was also estimated on datasets down-sampled to the smallest sample. Repertoire overlap used strict matching of CDR3 nucleotide sequence, V gene and J gene, with Jaccard-based multidimensional scaling clustering. On average, approximately 800,000 unique TCRB clonotypes were obtained from thymus samples, compared with 70,000 to 90,000 from blood samples.

The sequencing sample was made of thymocytes. This TCR came from a girl in the first two years of life with a congenital heart defect. Donor details come from another sample of the same person, matched by shared clones. The sequence links TRBV4-1 to TRBJ1-2; TRBD1 is possibly the D segment (6 matching bases). The nucleotide sequence reads as follows: TGCGCCAGCAGCCCCGGGGGGGCCTCCTCCTATGGCTACACCTTC. This translates into CASSPGGASSYGYTF.